This T cell receptor (beta chain) was sequenced in a study of tumor and adjacent non-tumor tissue in lung cancer. Details on this clonotype: One end of the junction is discordant with germline, which a read error may explain.

RNA was extracted from bulk tissue without any cell sorting. The CDR3 covers 16 residues. CDR1 MNHEY and CDR2 SVGEGT come from the germline V gene. The library came from three nested PCR rounds adapted from ARM-PCR protocols. TCRdb processed the multiplex PCR reads anew with MiXCR; each CDR3 protein has one entry. The sample carries about 200,000 distinct CDR3 sequences, about two thirds recorded once. The sample was lung tumor tissue. J is TRBJ2-1 and V is TRBV6-2 or TRBV6-3; TRBD1 is a possible D gene (6 bases). The sequence was obtained from a man in his 60s with non-small cell lung cancer. The CDR3 region is CASSPQGSSSYNKQFF. The CDR3 DNA follows: TGTGCCAGTTCCCCCCAGGGGTCTAGCTCCTACAATAAGCAGTTCTTC.